This T cell receptor (beta chain) was identified during a study of blood T cells in healthy people across ages. Alongside a J-beta primer mix, a sample-barcoded 5' primer served in a second PCR lasting roughly 6 to 11 cycles. TCRdb reprocessed the 5' RACE reads via MiXCR and lists one record per CDR3 protein. The sample has around 850,000 distinct CDR3 sequences, about 36% seen once; the top ten hold approximately 12%. The clonotype originates from a man younger than 35 in good health. The sample comprised blood.

The CDR3 DNA reads as TGTGCCAGCAGTTCATCCACTAGCGGGGGATCTAGCACAGATACGCAGTATTTT. This translates into CASSSSTSGGSSTDTQYF. This sequence joins TRBV9 and TRBJ2-3, with 11 bases fitting TRBD2. V dropped 5 bases and J dropped 0; count of bases not matched to a gene: 11. This CDR3 is 18 amino acids long. CDR1 SGDLS and CDR2 YYNGEE come from the germline V gene.